The clone carrying this TCR beta chain occurred a few times. Antigen specificity is unknown. Sequence at one end of the junction differs from germline and may be a read error. Germline CDR1 SQVTM, CDR2 ANQGSEA. The CDR3 sequence is 12 residues long. The sample is drawn from a study of blood T cells in healthy people across ages. Study outcomes and limitations: In long-lived donors, naive CD4+ cell counts and diversity exceeded those of aged donors.

Through a sample-barcoded 5' primer and a J-beta primer mix, a second PCR was run for roughly 7 to 11 cycles. Via MiXCR, TCRdb re-called the 5' RACE reads, giving one row per CDR3 protein. Here the sample spans over a million distinct CDR3 sequences, approximately 42% being singletons. The clonotype comes from a woman between 18 and 29 years old in good health. The sample comprised blood. This chain uses TRBV29-1 with TRBJ1-2; TRBD1 is a possible D gene (6 bases). The CDR3 nucleotides read TGCAGCGTCGAAGGCGGGGGGGCTGGCTACACCTTC. Translated, it gives CSVEGGGAGYTF. Combining the CDR3 with reference TRBV29-1 and TRBJ1-2 gives the whole variable domain SAVISQKPSRDICQRGTSLTIQCQVDSQVTMMFWYRQQPGQSLTLIATANQGSEATYESGFVIDKFPISRPNLTFSTLTVSNMSPEDSSIYLCSVEGGGAGYTFGSGTRLTVV.